The next 24 T cell receptor beta chains were all read from a single sample in a study of relationships among human T cell subsets (dated by TCRdb to the early 2010s). Library creation used multiplex PCR. The data were produced on a 454 GS FLX. Semiquantitative ARM-PCR was used to amplify the TCR alpha and beta CDR3 regions from mRNA. ARM-PCR used tagged nested gene-specific primers, after which communal superprimers carried out exponential amplification. TCRdb reran the public reads through fastp at Q25 and MiXCR, keeping productive beta chains. Rows merge per CDR3 protein into single entries with the most common DNA and genes. This sample gives fewer than 18,000 distinct CDR3 sequences in total; around two thirds of them show up just once. The top ten hold about a third of the sample. Sequencing was done on a sample of total T cells sorted from blood. What the cell subset or site label conveys for this sample: CD3+ T cells in general. The source is a man aged 35-49 years in good health.

The chain links TRBV28 to TRBJ1-2, with D possibly being TRBD1 (5 bases). CDR1 is MDHEN, CDR2 SYDVKM, per germline. The V gene lost 5 bases and the J gene lost 3 bases, with 19 bases spanning the gap. The CDR3 is 16 residues long. Written as DNA, the CDR3 is TGTGCCAGCAGTACCTTTCTCGGGGACCGGGACTATGGCTACACCTTC. Its translation: CASSTFLGDRDYGYTF.

The chain has TRBV29-1 and TRBJ1-2, with D possibly matching TRBD1 (5 bases). The CDR3 has 13 residues. Germline values: CDR1 SQVTM, CDR2 ANQGSEA. V lost 5 bases and J lost 1, with 11 bases in between. Here the CDR3 reads CSVTPQGNYGYTF. As DNA, the CDR3 is TGCAGCGTTACTCCCCAGGGTAACTATGGCTACACCTTC.

This chain uses TRBV5-1 with TRBJ2-5; D possibly corresponds to TRBD2 (6 bases). V lost 4 bases to trimming and J lost 5 bases, with 12 bases between them. Germline loops: CDR1 SGHRS, CDR2 YFSETQ. The CDR3 totals 13 residues. CDR3 amino acids: CASSTTGDETQYF. CDR3 DNA: TGCGCCAGCAGCACGACGGGGGATGAGACCCAGTACTTC.

This chain uses TRBV28 with TRBJ1-1; D not certain. CDR1 and CDR2 from the germline V gene are MDHEN and SYDVKM. Trimming stripped 5 bases from V and 11 bases from J, with 15 bases between. The CDR3 has 12 residues. CDR3 coding DNA: TGTGCCAGCAGTCTAATCGGTCTCGGGGCTTTCTTT. It is translated as CASSLIGLGAFF.

The chain employs TRBV6-5 and TRBJ1-1, with D perhaps matching TRBD1 (5 bases). This CDR3 contains 13 residues. The V gene lost 2 bases and the J gene lost 5 bases, with 9 bases spanning the gap. Germline V gene lookup returns CDR1 MNHEY and CDR2 SVGAGI. CDR3 protein: CASSYGGGTEAFF. DNA for the CDR3: TGTGCCAGCAGTTACGGGGGAGGAACTGAAGCTTTCTTT.

The chain links TRBV14 to TRBJ2-5, with D perhaps TRBD2 (6 bases). This CDR3 contains 15 residues. Germline CDR1 and CDR2: SGHDN and FVKESK. The V and J ends lost 3 bases and 0 bases respectively, with 11 bases between them. CDR3 DNA sequence: TGTGCCAGCAGCCAGACCGGAGGGTACCAAGAGACCCAGTACTTC. It yields the protein CASSQTGGYQETQYF.

The chain combines TRBV6-1 with TRBJ1-5, with D unclear. Per the germline V gene, CDR1 is MNHNS and CDR2 is SASEGT. Trimming removed 3 bases at V and 7 bases at J, with 16 bases between. The CDR3 is 15 residues long. The CDR3 region is CASSEYSGSTQPQHF. CDR3 DNA: TGTGCCAGCAGTGAGTATTCGGGGTCCACACAGCCCCAGCATTTT.

A note on this clonotype: A much larger clone sits a single nucleotide away, making a read error possible. The gene calls are TRBV27 and TRBJ2-7; no firm D call. The V end was cut by 7 bases, the J end by 7 bases, with 14 bases between. The CDR3 is made up of 12 amino acids. Germline CDR1 MNHEY, CDR2 SMNVEV (reference sequence). The CDR3 DNA reads TGTGCCAGCAAGAGACACCATAGGGAGCAGTACTTC. Encoded protein: CASKRHHREQYF.

This clonotype has a handful of counts. The chain joins TRBV20-1 to TRBJ2-7; TRBD1 matches 8 bases. The germline CDR1 and CDR2 sequences are DFQATT and SNEGSKA (reference sequence). The CDR3 runs to 14 residues. Trimming cost V 5 bases and J 2 bases; bases outside gene matches: 8. The CDR3 sequence: CSAVWDRTPYEQYF. The CDR3 DNA reads as TGCAGTGCTGTGTGGGACAGGACGCCCTACGAGCAGTACTTC.

This clonotype was observed a few times. The chain links TRBV7-8 to TRBJ2-5; D is unresolved. Trimming removed 2 bases at V and 0 bases at J, with 7 bases between. The CDR3 consists of 14 residues. The germline V gene encodes CDR1 SGHVS and CDR2 FQNEAQ. This CDR3 is CASSLQANQETQYF. As DNA, the CDR3 is TGTGCCAGCAGCTTACAAGCGAACCAAGAGACCCAGTACTTC.

The chain has TRBV23-1 and TRBJ2-5; TRBD1 agrees at 7 bases. TRBV23-1 carries the ORF label, with uncertain function. The CDR3 is 15 residues long. J lost 4 bases, V lost 0 bases, and 5 bases had no gene match. Here the CDR3 DNA reads TGCGCCAGCAGTCAATCGGAACAGGGGATAGAGACCCAGTACTTC. Encoded protein: CASSQSEQGIETQYF.

The V and J genes are TRBV11-1 and TRBJ2-1; no definite D call. The germline gives CDR1 SGHAT, CDR2 FQDESV (reference sequence). The CDR3 consists of 14 residues. Trimming removed 3 bases from V and 3 bases from J, with 9 bases in between. CDR3 in amino acids: CASSLGRSYNEQFF. The CDR3 bases are TGTGCCAGCAGCTTGGGCAGGAGCTACAATGAGCAGTTCTTC.

The chain carries TRBV28 and TRBJ2-3, with TRBD1 identical over 8 bases. Trimming cost V 6 bases and J 0 bases; bases outside gene matches: 2. The CDR3 totals 14 residues. The germline V gene has CDR1 MDHEN and CDR2 SYDVKM. The CDR3 nucleotides are TGTGCCAGCAGGACAGGGGTGAGCACAGATACGCAGTATTTT. Translating it yields CASRTGVSTDTQYF.

The chain recombines TRBV11-2 with TRBJ2-5; unclear D gene. CDR3 length: 13 amino acids. Trimming removed 5 bases at V and 1 base at J, with 8 bases between. Germline V lookup: CDR1 SGHAT, CDR2 FQNNGV. CDR3 in DNA: TGTGCCAGCAGCAGGGATCTCCAAGAGACCCAGTACTTC. The encoded protein is CASSRDLQETQYF.

J is TRBJ1-1 and V is TRBV2; 7 nucleotides line up with TRBD1. Germline CDR1 reads SNHLY; CDR2 reads FYNNEI. The CDR3 spans 12 residues. The ends lost 7 bases at V and 5 bases at J; junction bases unmatched: 4. CDR3 nucleotides: TGTGCCAGCATGGACAGGAGGACTGAAGCTTTCTTT. It encodes CASMDRRTEAFF.

As concerns this clonotype: The junction and the germline gene differ at one end; a read error may be behind it. This rearrangement joins TRBV27 to TRBJ2-7, with 8 positions matching TRBD1. Germline CDR1 and CDR2: MNHEY and SMNVEV (reference sequence). CDR3 length equals 16 residues. The CDR3 loop reads CASGSHGDRYSHEQYF. CDR3 nucleotides: TGTGCCAGTGGGTCCCATGGGGACAGGTACTCCCACGAGCAGTACTTC.

The chain combines TRBV11-2 with TRBJ1-1; D remains ambiguous. In germline, CDR1 is SGHAT, CDR2 FQNNGV. V gave up 1 base and J gave up 0 bases, with 6 bases separating them. The length of the CDR3 is 14 residues. CDR3 protein: CASSLGRMNTEAFF. CDR3 bases: TGTGCCAGCAGCTTAGGTCGGATGAACACTGAAGCTTTCTTT.

The chain joins TRBV12-3 or TRBV12-4 to TRBJ1-5, with 9 bases aligning to TRBD1. Trimming removed 6 bases from V and 1 base from J; junction bases left unmatched: 7. The CDR3 runs to 16 residues. CDR3 loop: CASRPGQGGSNQPQHF. The CDR3 nucleotides are TGTGCCAGCAGACCGGGACAGGGTGGAAGCAATCAGCCCCAGCATTTT.

The rearrangement joins TRBV19 to TRBJ2-3; D is tentatively TRBD1 or TRBD2 (6 bases each). CDR1 is LNHDA, CDR2 SQIVND, per germline (reference sequence). Trimming took 6 bases from V and 3 from J, leaving 13 bases between them. This CDR3 region has 14 residues. The CDR3 loop reads CASSDGGGTDTQYF. CDR3 bases: TGTGCCAGTAGCGATGGAGGGGGAACAGATACGCAGTATTTT.

With regard to this clonotype: At one of its ends the junction is not consistent with the germline gene, which may arise from a read error. The chain recombines TRBV28 with TRBJ2-7, with D tentatively TRBD1 (6 bases). This CDR3 region has 15 residues. From germline, CDR1 is MDHEN and CDR2 SYDVKM. CDR3 in DNA: TGTGGCAGCCGGGACAAACTTTCCTACTCCTACGAGCAGTACTTC. It specifies CGSRDKLSYSYEQYF.

This clonotype has only a few counts. The chain has TRBV11-2 and TRBJ2-7; 11 nucleotides agree with TRBD1. The V gene end was trimmed by 3 bases and the J gene end by 4 bases; junction bases not matched to a gene: 2. Germline loops: CDR1 SGHAT, CDR2 FQNNGV. This CDR3 is 14 amino acids long. The CDR3 protein is CASSLGTGGYEQYF. The CDR3 bases are TGTGCCAGCAGCTTGGGGACAGGGGGATACGAGCAGTACTTC.

Only one count was recorded for this clonotype. V usage is TRBV20-1 and J usage is TRBJ2-2; 7 bases agree with TRBD2. The germline gives CDR1 DFQATT, CDR2 SNEGSKA (reference sequence). With 6 bases clipped from V and 11 bases from J, the junction kept 15 bases outside the gene matches. The CDR3 runs 14 residues. In nucleotides, the CDR3 is TGCAGTGCAGCAGCTAGCGGAAACCCCCGAGAGCTGTTTTTT. It is translated as CSAAASGNPRELFF.

The chain has TRBV12-3 or TRBV12-4 and TRBJ2-6; no reliable D call. The V and J ends lost 4 bases and 0 bases respectively, with 7 bases between them. The CDR3 contains 15 residues. Here the CDR3 reads CASSSFISGANVLTF. CDR3 bases: TGTGCCAGCAGTTCGTTCATCTCTGGGGCCAACGTCCTGACTTTC.

The chain carries TRBV20-1 and TRBJ2-5, with 12 bases matching TRBD2. Germline values: CDR1 DFQATT, CDR2 SNEGSKA (reference sequence). V shed 3 bases, J shed 2 bases, and the junction held 4 bases outside the gene matches. This CDR3 has 15 residues. The CDR3 DNA follows: TGCAGTGCTAGGGGGACTAGCGGGTTACAAGAGACCCAGTACTTC. Its translation is CSARGTSGLQETQYF.